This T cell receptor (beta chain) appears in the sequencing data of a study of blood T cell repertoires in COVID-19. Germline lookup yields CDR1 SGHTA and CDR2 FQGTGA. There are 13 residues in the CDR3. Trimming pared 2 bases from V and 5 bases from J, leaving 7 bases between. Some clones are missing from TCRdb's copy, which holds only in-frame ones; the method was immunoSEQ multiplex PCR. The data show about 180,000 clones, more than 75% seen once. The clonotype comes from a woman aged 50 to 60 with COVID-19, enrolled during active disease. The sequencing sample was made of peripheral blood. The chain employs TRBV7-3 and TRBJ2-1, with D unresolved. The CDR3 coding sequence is TGTGCCAGCAGCTTACTACTTGACAATGAGCAGTTCTTC. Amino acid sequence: CASSLLLDNEQFF.